This entry lists 15 T cell receptor beta chains sequenced from one sample in a study of vaccination and CD4 T cells after COVID-19. No cognate antigen is known for these TCRs. The Oncomine TCR Beta short-read assay was applied to DNA of cultured CD4+ T cells. TCRdb re-called the PCR reads with MiXCR, one entry per CDR3 protein. In the table there are about 21,000 distinct CDR3 sequences, roughly 34% of which are singletons. The treatment is: approximately nine-day PBMC culture with coronavirus spike peptide pools or control peptides (ViraFEST assay). Sequencing was performed on CD4+ T cells from blood, cultured in vitro, taken before SARS-CoV-2 vaccination. These receptors all come from a human donor who had recovered from COVID-19.

This chain connects TRBV19 to TRBJ2-7; possibly TRBD1 for D (6 bases). CDR1 LNHDA and CDR2 SQIVND come from the germline V gene (reference sequence). V was clipped by 6 bases and J by 0 bases, with 9 bases between them. CDR3 size: 13 residues. The CDR3 loop is CASSSDSSYEQYF. The CDR3 DNA reads TGTGCCAGTAGCTCGGACAGCTCCTACGAGCAGTACTTC.

The chain employs TRBV20-1 and TRBJ1-2; 9 bases line up with TRBD1. This CDR3 has 13 residues. The J segment lost 8 bases and the V segment lost 7 bases, leaving 11 bases of the junction unmatched. The germline CDR1 and CDR2 sequences are DFQATT and SNEGSKA (reference sequence). Here the CDR3 DNA reads TGCAGTGGCCCGACAGGGGGGGTTAAAGGCTACACCTTC. Translating it yields CSGPTGGVKGYTF.

The rearrangement uses TRBV7-2 and TRBJ1-5; 9 bases fit TRBD1. The CDR3 runs 15 residues. Per germline, CDR1 SGHTA and CDR2 FQGNSA. The trim removed 1 base at V and 6 bases at J, leaving 4 bases unmatched. CDR3: CASSLGTGDRQPQHF. The CDR3 DNA sequence: TGTGCCAGCAGCTTAGGGACAGGGGATCGTCAGCCCCAGCATTTT. The variable domain in full, completed from reference TRBV7-2 and TRBJ1-5, reads GAGVSQSPSNKVTEKGKDVELRCDPISGHTALYWYRQSLGQGLEFLIYFQGNSAPDKSGLPSDRFSAERTGGSVSTLTIQRTQQEDSAVYLCASSLGTGDRQPQHFGDGTRLSIL.

CDR3 sequence reads: CAWSLAGGPLTGELFF. The DNA of the CDR3 is TGTGCCTGGAGCCTAGCGGGGGGGCCTCTCACCGGGGAGCTGTTTTTT. The chain is built from TRBV30 and TRBJ2-2, with TRBD2 matching over 12 bases. The V gene's germline CDR1 is GTSNPN and CDR2 SVGIG (reference sequence). The CDR3 is made up of 16 amino acids. V lost 3 bases to trimming and J lost 4 bases; unmatched junction nucleotides: 6.

This clonotype was seen a few times. The CDR3 is CASSLDRNNSPLHF. As DNA, the CDR3 is TGTGCCAGCAGCTTGGACAGAAATAATTCACCCCTCCACTTT. This chain connects TRBV7-9 to TRBJ1-6, with a weak D call TRBD1 (6 bases). CDR1 is SEHNR, CDR2 FQNEAQ, per germline (reference sequence). The CDR3 loop spans 14 amino acids. The V end was cut by 3 bases, the J end by 5 bases, with 8 bases between.

This chain joins TRBV20-1 and TRBJ2-1; D could derive from TRBD1 or TRBD2 (5 bases each). The CDR3 extends over 14 amino acids. Germline CDR1 reads DFQATT; CDR2 reads SNEGSKA (reference sequence). V gave up 1 base and J gave up 9 bases, with 16 bases separating them. The CDR3 DNA reads as TGCAGTGCTAGAGCTGGGGGAATTGGGTTTGAGCAGTTCTTC. Its protein is CSARAGGIGFEQFF.

This sequence joins TRBV28 and TRBJ1-2, with D perhaps matching TRBD1 (5 bases). The CDR3 has 15 amino acids. Germline CDR1 reads MDHEN; CDR2 reads SYDVKM. V was cut by 5 bases and J by 8 bases, with 21 bases left in between. CDR3 DNA sequence: TGTGCCAGCAGTATTGGGGCGCTTCTAAAAGGCGGCTACACCTTC. This sequence encodes CASSIGALLKGGYTF.

This clonotype was seen more than once but under ten times. V and J are TRBV6-2 or TRBV6-3 and TRBJ1-2, with 8 nucleotides matching TRBD1. CDR3 length equals 13 residues. Germline CDR1 reads MNHEY; CDR2 reads SVGEGT. Trimming removed 7 bases from V and 4 bases from J; junction bases left unmatched: 5. The chain's CDR3 is CASKSGGVYGYTF. CDR3 DNA sequence: TGTGCCAGCAAGTCAGGGGGCGTCTATGGCTACACCTTC.

The chain recombines TRBV12-3 or TRBV12-4 with TRBJ1-6; no firm D call. The germline V and J ends were trimmed by 2 bases and 1 base, with 6 bases remaining between them. CDR3 size: 15 residues. CDR3 protein: CASSLPGSYNSPLHF. CDR3 nucleotide sequence: TGTGCCAGCAGTTTACCGGGGTCCTATAATTCACCCCTCCACTTT.

The chain carries TRBV19 and TRBJ2-7; D might be TRBD1 or TRBD2, each matching 5 bases. The germline CDR1 and CDR2 sequences are LNHDA and SQIVND (reference sequence). This CDR3 has 13 residues. V lost 7 bases and J 0 bases, leaving 10 bases between the germline ends. The CDR3: CASKAGSSYEQYF. The CDR3, as DNA: TGTGCCAGTAAGGCAGGGAGCTCCTACGAGCAGTACTTC. Using reference TRBV19 and TRBJ2-7 for the parts outside the CDR3, the full variable domain is DGGITQSPKYLFRKEGQNVTLSCEQNLNHDAMYWYRQDPGQGLRLIYYSQIVNDFQKGDIAEGYSVSREKKESFPLTVTSAQKNPTAFYLCASKAGSSYEQYFGPGTRLTVT.

The rearrangement uses TRBV18 and TRBJ2-5; 8 bases fit TRBD2. Unmatched junction bases numbered 7, after V lost 3 bases and J lost 4 bases. This CDR3 has 15 residues. Per germline, CDR1 KGHSH and CDR2 LQKENI. Here the CDR3 reads CASSPFTLAGETQYF. The CDR3 DNA sequence: TGTGCCAGCTCACCGTTCACCCTAGCGGGAGAGACCCAGTACTTC.

This chain connects TRBV7-2 to TRBJ2-1, with D tentatively TRBD1 (5 bases). V was shortened by 4 bases and J by 2 bases, with 12 bases between the two germline ends. The length of the CDR3 is 15 residues. The germline V gene encodes CDR1 SGHTA and CDR2 FQGNSA. The CDR3 bases are TGTGCCAGCAGCTCGAACAGGTATACCTACAATGAGCAGTTCTTC. This encodes CASSSNRYTYNEQFF.

V and J are TRBV6-1 and TRBJ2-2; perhaps D is TRBD1 or TRBD2 (6 bases each). V was trimmed by 6 bases and J by 2 bases, leaving 10 bases between them. Germline CDR1 is MNHNS and CDR2 is SASEGT. The CDR3 has 14 residues. As DNA, the CDR3 is TGTGCCAGCAGCCAGGGGACTAACACCGGGGAGCTGTTTTTT. This translates into CASSQGTNTGELFF.

The V call is TRBV19, the J call TRBJ1-3; a possible D gene is TRBD1 (5 bases). The CDR3 has 15 residues. Germline V gene sequence: CDR1 LNHDA, CDR2 SQIVND (reference sequence). V dropped 5 bases and J dropped 0 bases, with 11 bases sitting between them. CDR3 DNA sequence: TGTGCCAGTAGTCCAACGACAGTCTCTGGAAACACCATATATTTT. This gives the protein CASSPTTVSGNTIYF.

This clonotype occurred a few times. The chain joins TRBV6-5 to TRBJ2-2, with D uncertain. The CDR3 consists of 13 residues. The germline V and J ends were trimmed by 4 bases and 7 bases, with 10 bases remaining between them. Germline CDR1 MNHEY, CDR2 SVGAGI. Written as DNA, the CDR3 is TGTGCCAGCAGTTCGGTCAGAGGCGGGGAGCTGTTTTTT. This translates into CASSSVRGGELFF.